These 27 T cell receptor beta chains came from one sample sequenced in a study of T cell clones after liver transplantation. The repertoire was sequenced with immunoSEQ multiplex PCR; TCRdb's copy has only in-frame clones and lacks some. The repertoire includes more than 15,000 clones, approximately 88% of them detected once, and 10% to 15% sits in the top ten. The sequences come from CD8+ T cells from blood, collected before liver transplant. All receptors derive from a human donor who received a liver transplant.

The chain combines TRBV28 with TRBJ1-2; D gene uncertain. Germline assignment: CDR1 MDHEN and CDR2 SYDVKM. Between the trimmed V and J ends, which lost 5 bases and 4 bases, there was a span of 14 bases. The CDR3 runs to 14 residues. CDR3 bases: TGTGCCAGCAGTCACTGGACTGACGTCTATGGCTACACCTTC. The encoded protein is CASSHWTDVYGYTF.

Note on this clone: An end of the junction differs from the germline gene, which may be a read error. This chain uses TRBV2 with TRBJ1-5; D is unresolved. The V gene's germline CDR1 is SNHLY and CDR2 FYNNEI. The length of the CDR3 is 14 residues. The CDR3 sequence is CATCREDSDQPQHF. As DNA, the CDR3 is TGTGCCACCTGCCGGGAAGATAGCGATCAGCCCCAGCATTTT.

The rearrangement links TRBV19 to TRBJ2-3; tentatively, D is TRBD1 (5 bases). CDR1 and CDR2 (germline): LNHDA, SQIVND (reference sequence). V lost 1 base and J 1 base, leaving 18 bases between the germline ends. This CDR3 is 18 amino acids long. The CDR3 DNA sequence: TGTGCCAGTAGTATAGTTCTCAAACGGCAGGGTGGCACAGATACGCAGTATTTT. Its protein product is CASSIVLKRQGGTDTQYF.

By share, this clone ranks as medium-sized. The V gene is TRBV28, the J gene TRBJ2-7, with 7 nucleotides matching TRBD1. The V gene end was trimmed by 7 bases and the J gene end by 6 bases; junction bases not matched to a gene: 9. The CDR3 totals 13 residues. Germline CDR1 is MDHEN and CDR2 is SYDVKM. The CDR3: CASKERGHGEQYF. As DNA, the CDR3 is TGTGCCAGCAAAGAAAGGGGGCACGGCGAGCAGTACTTC.

The CDR3 region is CASSVGGTGLSYEQYF. In DNA form, the CDR3 reads TGTGCCAGCAGCGTAGGGGGGACAGGGCTATCCTACGAGCAGTACTTC. V usage is TRBV9 and J usage is TRBJ2-7; 9 positions agree with TRBD1. With 0 bases clipped from V and 1 base from J, the junction kept 5 bases outside the gene matches. The CDR3 has 16 residues. Germline CDR1 SGDLS, CDR2 YYNGEE.

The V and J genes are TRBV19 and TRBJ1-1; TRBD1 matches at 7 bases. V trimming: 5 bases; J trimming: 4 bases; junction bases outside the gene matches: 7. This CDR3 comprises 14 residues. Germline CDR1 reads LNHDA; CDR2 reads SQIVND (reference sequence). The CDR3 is CASSARQGGTEAFF. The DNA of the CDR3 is TGTGCCAGTAGTGCCAGACAGGGAGGCACTGAAGCTTTCTTT. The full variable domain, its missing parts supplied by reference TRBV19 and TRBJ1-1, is DGGITQSPKYLFRKEGQNVTLSCEQNLNHDAMYWYRQDPGQGLRLIYYSQIVNDFQKGDIAEGYSVSREKKESFPLTVTSAQKNPTAFYLCASSARQGGTEAFFGQGTRLTVV.

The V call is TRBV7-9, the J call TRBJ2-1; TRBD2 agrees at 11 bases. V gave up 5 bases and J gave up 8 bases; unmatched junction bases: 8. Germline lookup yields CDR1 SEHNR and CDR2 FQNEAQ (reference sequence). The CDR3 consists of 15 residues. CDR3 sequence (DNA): TGTGCCAGCAGCCCCACTAGCGGGAGTGGTGATGAGCAGTTCTTC. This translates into CASSPTSGSGDEQFF.

CDR3 in amino acids: CASSDLLGDTQYF. The CDR3 DNA reads TGCGCCAGCAGTGATTTACTCGGAGATACGCAGTATTTT. This sequence joins TRBV10-1 and TRBJ2-3; D remains ambiguous. This CDR3 is built from 13 residues. The V end was cut by 3 bases, the J end by 5 bases, with 9 bases between. Germline V CDR1 and CDR2: WNHNN, SYGVQD (reference sequence).

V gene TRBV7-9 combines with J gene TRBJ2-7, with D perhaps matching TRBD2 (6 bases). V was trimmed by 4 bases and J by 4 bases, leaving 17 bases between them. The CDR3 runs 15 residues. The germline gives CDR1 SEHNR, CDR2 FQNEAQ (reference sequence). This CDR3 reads CASSYTGTPMYEQYF. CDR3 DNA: TGTGCCAGCAGCTACACCGGGACTCCAATGTACGAGCAGTACTTC. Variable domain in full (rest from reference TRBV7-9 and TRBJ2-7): DTGVSQNPRHKITKRGQNVTFRCDPISEHNRLYWYRQTLGQGPEFLTYFQNEAQLEKSRLLSDRFSAERPKGSFSTLEIQRTEQGDSAMYLCASSYTGTPMYEQYFGPGTRLTVT.

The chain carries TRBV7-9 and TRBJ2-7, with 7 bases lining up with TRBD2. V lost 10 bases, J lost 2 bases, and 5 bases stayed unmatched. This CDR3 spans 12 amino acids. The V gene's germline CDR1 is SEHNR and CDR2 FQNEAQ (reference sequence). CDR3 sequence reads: CATGTTTYEQYF. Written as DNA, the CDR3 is TGTGCCACCGGGACTACCACCTACGAGCAGTACTTC.

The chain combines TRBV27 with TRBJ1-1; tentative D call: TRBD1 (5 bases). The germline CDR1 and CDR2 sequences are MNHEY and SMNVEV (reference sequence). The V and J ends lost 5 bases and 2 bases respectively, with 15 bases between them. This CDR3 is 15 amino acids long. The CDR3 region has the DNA TGTGCCAGCAGTGTCGACAGAATCCTTAACACTGAAGCTTTCTTT. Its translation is CASSVDRILNTEAFF.

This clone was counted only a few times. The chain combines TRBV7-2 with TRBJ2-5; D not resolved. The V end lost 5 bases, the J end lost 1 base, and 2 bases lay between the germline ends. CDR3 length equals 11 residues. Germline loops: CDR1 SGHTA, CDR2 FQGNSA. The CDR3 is CASSLQETQYF. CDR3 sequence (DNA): TGTGCCAGCAGCCTCCAAGAGACCCAGTACTTC.

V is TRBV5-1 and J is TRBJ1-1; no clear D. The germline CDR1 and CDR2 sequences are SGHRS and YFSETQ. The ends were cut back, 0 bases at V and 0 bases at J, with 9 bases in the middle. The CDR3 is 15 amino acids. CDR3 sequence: CASSLAGNLNTEAFF. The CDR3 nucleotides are TGCGCCAGCAGCTTGGCGGGGAATTTGAACACTGAAGCTTTCTTT. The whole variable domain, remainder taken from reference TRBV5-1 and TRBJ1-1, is KAGVTQTPRYLIKTRGQQVTLSCSPISGHRSVSWYQQTPGQGLQFLFEYFSETQRNKGNFPGRFSGRQFSNSRSEMNVSTLELGDSALYLCASSLAGNLNTEAFFGQGTRLTVV.

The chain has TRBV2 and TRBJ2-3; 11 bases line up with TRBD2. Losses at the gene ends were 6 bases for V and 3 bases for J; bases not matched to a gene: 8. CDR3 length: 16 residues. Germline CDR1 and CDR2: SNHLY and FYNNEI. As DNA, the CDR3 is TGTGCCAGCAGGACCTGGGGACTAGCGGAGACAGATACGCAGTATTTT. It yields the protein CASRTWGLAETDTQYF.

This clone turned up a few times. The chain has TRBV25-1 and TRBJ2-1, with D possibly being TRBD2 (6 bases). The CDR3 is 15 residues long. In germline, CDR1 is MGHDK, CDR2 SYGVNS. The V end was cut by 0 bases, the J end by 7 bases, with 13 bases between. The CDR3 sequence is CASSEYGTLQNEQFF. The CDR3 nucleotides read TGTGCCAGCAGTGAATATGGGACTTTGCAGAATGAGCAGTTCTTC.

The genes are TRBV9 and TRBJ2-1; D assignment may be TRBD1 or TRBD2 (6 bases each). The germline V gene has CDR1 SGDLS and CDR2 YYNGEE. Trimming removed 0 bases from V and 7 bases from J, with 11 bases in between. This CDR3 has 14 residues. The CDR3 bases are TGTGCCAGCAGCGTAGTGGGGGGCGGGAATGAGCAGTTCTTC. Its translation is CASSVVGGGNEQFF. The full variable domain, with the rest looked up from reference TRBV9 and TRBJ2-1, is DSGVTQTPKHLITATGQRVTLRCSPRSGDLSVYWYQQSLDQGLQFLIQYYNGEERAKGNILERFSAQQFPDLHSELNLSSLELGDSALYFCASSVVGGGNEQFFGPGTRLTVL.

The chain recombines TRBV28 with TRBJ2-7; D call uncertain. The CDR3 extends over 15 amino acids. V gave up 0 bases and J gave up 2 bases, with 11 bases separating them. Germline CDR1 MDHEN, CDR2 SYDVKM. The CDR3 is CASSLWGLGTYEQYF. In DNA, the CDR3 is TGTGCCAGCAGTTTATGGGGGTTAGGGACCTACGAGCAGTACTTC. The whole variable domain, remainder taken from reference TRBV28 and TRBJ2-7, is DVKVTQSSRYLVKRTGEKVFLECVQDMDHENMFWYRQDPGLGLRLIYFSYDVKMKEKGDIPEGYSVSREKKERFSLILESASTNQTSMYLCASSLWGLGTYEQYFGPGTRLTVT.

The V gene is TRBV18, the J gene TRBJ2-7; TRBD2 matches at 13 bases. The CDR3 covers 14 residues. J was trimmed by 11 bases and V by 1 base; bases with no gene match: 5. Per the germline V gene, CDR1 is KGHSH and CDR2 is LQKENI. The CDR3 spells CASSPQTSGGTEYF. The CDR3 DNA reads TGTGCCAGCTCACCACAGACTAGCGGGGGGACGGAGTACTTC. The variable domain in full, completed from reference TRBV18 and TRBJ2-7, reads NAGVMQNPRHLVRRRGQEARLRCSPMKGHSHVYWYRQLPEEGLKFMVYLQKENIIDESGMPKERFSAEFPKEGPSILRIQQVVRGDSAAYFCASSPQTSGGTEYFGPGTRLTVT.

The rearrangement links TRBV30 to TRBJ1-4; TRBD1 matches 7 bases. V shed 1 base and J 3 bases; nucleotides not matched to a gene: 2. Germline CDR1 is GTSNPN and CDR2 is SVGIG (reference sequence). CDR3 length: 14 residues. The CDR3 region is CAWSEGQSNEKLFF. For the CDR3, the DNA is TGTGCCTGGAGTGAGGGACAGTCTAATGAAAAACTGTTTTTT.

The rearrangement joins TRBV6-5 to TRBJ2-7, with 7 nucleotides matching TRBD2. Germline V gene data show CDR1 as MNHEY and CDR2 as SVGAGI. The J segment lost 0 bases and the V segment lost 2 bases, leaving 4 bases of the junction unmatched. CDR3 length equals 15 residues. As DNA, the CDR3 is TGTGCCAGCAGTTACGACTGGACTAGCTCCTACGAGCAGTACTTC. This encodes CASSYDWTSSYEQYF.

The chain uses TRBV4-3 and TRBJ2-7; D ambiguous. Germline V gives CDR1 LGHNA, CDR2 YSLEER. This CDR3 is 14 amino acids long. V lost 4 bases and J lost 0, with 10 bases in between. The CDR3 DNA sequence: TGCGCCAGCAGCCCAGATTTAAACTCCTACGAGCAGTACTTC. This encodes CASSPDLNSYEQYF.

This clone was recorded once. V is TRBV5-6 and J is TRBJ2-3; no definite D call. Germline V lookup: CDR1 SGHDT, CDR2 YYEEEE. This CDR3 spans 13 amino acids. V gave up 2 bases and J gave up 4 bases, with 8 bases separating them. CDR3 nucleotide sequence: TGTGCCAGCAGCTTCAGCCCGGCAGATACGCAGTATTTT. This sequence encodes CASSFSPADTQYF.

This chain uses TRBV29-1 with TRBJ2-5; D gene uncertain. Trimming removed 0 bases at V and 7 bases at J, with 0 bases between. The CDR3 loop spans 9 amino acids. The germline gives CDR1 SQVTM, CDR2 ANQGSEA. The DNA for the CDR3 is TGCAGCGTTGAAGAGACCCAGTACTTC. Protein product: CSVEETQYF.

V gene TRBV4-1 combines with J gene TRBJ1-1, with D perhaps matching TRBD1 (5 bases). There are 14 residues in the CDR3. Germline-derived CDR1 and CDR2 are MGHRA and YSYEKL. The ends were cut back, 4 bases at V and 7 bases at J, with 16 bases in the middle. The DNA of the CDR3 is TGCGCCAGCAGCCCATCCCCAGGGAAGGGTGAAGCTTTCTTT. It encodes CASSPSPGKGEAFF.

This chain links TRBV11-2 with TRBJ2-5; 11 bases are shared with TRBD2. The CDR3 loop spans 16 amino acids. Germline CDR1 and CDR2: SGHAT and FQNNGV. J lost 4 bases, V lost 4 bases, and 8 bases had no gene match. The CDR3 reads CASSSTSGEHPETQYF. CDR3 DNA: TGTGCCAGCAGCTCGACTAGCGGGGAGCACCCAGAGACCCAGTACTTC.

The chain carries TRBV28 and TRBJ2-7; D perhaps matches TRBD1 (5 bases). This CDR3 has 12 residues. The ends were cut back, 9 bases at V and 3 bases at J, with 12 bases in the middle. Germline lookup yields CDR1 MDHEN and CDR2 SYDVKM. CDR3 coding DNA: TGTGCCAGTACAGGAGAGCGCTACGAGCAGTACTTC. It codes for CASTGERYEQYF. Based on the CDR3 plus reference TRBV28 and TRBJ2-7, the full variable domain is DVKVTQSSRYLVKRTGEKVFLECVQDMDHENMFWYRQDPGLGLRLIYFSYDVKMKEKGDIPEGYSVSREKKERFSLILESASTNQTSMYLCASTGERYEQYFGPGTRLTVT.

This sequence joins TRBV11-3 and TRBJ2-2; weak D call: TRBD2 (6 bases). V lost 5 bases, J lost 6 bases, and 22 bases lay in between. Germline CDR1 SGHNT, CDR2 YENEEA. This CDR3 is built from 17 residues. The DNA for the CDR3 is TGTGCCAGCAGCCCCAGAGGAGGAGGGGATCGGGCCGGGGAGCTGTTTTTT. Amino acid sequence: CASSPRGGGDRAGELFF.